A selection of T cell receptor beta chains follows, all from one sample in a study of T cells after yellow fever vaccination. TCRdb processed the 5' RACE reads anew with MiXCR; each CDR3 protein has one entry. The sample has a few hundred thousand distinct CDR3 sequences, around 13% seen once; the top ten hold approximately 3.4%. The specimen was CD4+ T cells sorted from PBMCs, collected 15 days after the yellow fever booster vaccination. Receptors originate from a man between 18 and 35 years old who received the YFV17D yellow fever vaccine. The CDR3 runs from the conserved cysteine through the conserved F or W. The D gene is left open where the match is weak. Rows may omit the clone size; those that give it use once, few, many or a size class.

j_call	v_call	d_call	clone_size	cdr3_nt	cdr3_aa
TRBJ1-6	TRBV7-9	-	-	TGTGCCAGCAGCTCGATTTCACCCCTCCACTTT	CASSSISPLHF
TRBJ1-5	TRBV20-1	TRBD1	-	TGCAGTGGTAGGCCAGGGGGGGACAATCAGCCCCAGCATTTT	CSGRPGGDNQPQHF
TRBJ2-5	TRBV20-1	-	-	TGCAGTGCTAGGGCGTTTGGGACCAGCGAGACCCAGTACTTC	CSARAFGTSETQYF
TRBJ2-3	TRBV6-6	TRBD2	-	TGTGCCAGCAGTTACTCGGGACTAGAGGCAGATACGCAGTATTTT	CASSYSGLEADTQYF
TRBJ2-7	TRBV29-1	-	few	TGCAGCGTGGAGACCTACCAGGGGACGCGAGACTACGAGCAGTACTTC	CSVETYQGTRDYEQYF
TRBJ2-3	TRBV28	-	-	TGTGCCAGCAGCTCCGGACAGCCAGATACGCAGTATTTT	CASSSGQPDTQYF
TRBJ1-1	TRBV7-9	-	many	TGTGCCAGCAGCCTGAGTCTAGGGGGGAACACTGAAGCTTTCTTT	CASSLSLGGNTEAFF
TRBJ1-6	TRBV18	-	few	TGTGCCAGCTCACCGAGTGAGGGGATCGGTTCACCCCTCCACTTT	CASSPSEGIGSPLHF
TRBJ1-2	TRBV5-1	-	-	TGCGCCAGCAGGCACAGTAACTATGGCTACACCTTC	CASRHSNYGYTF
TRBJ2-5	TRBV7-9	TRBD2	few	TGTGCCAGCAGCATCGTTTCTAGCGGCCAGGCGACCCAGTACTTC	CASSIVSSGQATQYF
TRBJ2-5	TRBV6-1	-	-	TGTGCCAGCAGGAAGGAGGTAGCCGCCTTGACCCAGTACTTC	CASRKEVAALTQYF
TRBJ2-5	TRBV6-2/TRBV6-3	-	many	TGTGCCAGCGGTAAAGGGGAAGCGGTTCAAGAGACCCAGTACTTC	CASGKGEAVQETQYF
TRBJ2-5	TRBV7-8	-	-	TGTGCCAGCAGCTTATGGGAGCGGCAACAAGAGACCCAGTACTTC	CASSLWERQQETQYF
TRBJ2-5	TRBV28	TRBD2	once	TGTGCCAGCAGTTTCCCGTTGGGTGCGATTATAGCGGGGAGAGAGACCCAGTACTTC	CASSFPLGAIIAGRETQYF
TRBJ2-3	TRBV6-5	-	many	TGTGCCAGCAGACGGACTGGGGGTTTCACAGATACGCAGTATTTT	CASRRTGGFTDTQYF
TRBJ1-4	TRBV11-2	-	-	TGTGCCAGCAGCTTAGAGGGCGAAAAACTGTTTTTT	CASSLEGEKLFF
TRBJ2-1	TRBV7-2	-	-	TGTGCCAGCAGCTTCGACAGGCACAATGAGCAGTTCTTC	CASSFDRHNEQFF
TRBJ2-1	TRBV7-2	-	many	TGTGCCAGCATGGCAGGGGCCTGGGGTGAGCAGTTCTTC	CASMAGAWGEQFF
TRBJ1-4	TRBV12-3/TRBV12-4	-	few	TGTGCCAGCAGTTTACCGTCACGGATTGAAAAACTGTTTTTT	CASSLPSRIEKLFF
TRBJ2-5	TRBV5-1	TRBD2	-	TGCGCCAGCAGCTCACTAGCGGTACAAGAGACCCAGTACTTC	CASSSLAVQETQYF
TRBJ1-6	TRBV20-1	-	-	TGCAGTGCTAGAATCGCAGCAGCTAATTCACCCCTCCACTTT	CSARIAAANSPLHF
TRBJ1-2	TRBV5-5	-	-	TGTGCCAGCAGCCCCTCAACTGGCTACACCTTC	CASSPSTGYTF
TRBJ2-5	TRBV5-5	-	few	TGTGCCAGCAGCTTGAGGGGTTGGCAAGAGACCCAGTACTTC	CASSLRGWQETQYF
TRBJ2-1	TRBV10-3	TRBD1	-	TGTGCCATCAGGGCAGACAGGGGAGGAGATGAGCAGTTCTTC	CAIRADRGGDEQFF
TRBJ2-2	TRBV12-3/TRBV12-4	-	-	TGTGCCAGCAGTTTAGGGAGTCTCATTGGATACGCAACCGGGGAGCTGTTTTTT	CASSLGSLIGYATGELFF
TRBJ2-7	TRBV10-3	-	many	TGTGCCATCAGAACCCAGGGATGGCACGAGCAGTACTTC	CAIRTQGWHEQYF
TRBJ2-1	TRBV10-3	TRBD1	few	TGTGCCATCAGTTCGATCCTCGGGCAGGGGGCTATTGATGAGCAGTTCTTC	CAISSILGQGAIDEQFF
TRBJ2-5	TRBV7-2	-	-	TGTGCCAGCAGCTCGTATGGGAGTGGAAAGACCCAGTACTTC	CASSSYGSGKTQYF
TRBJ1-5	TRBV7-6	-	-	TGTGCCAGCAGCTTAGGCCAGGGAGAAACCAATCAGCCCCAGCATTTT	CASSLGQGETNQPQHF
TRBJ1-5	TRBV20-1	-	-	TGCAGTGCTAGCACATGGGGTCAGGGTCAGCCCCAGCATTTT	CSASTWGQGQPQHF
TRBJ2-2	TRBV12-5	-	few	TGTGCTAGTGGTTTGTTCCGAACCGGGGAGCTGTTTTTT	CASGLFRTGELFF
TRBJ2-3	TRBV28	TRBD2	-	TGTGCCAGCATACTAGCGGGGGGGCGGAAAGATACGCAGTATTTT	CASILAGGRKDTQYF
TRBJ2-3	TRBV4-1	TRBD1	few	TGCGCCAGCAGATACAGGGGGCCGAGCACAGATACGCAGTATTTT	CASRYRGPSTDTQYF
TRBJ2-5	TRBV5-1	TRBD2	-	TGCGCCAGCAGGACCGGGGGGGCTGGTCGAGAGACCCAGTACTTC	CASRTGGAGRETQYF